The source of this T cell receptor (beta chain) is a study of blood T cell repertoires in COVID-19 (dated by TCRdb to 2018 to 2020). About the full investigation: Samples from collaborators originated in the United States, Italy and Spain and spanned both the acute and convalescent phases of COVID-19. HLA class I and class II types, where available, came from metadata supplied by the sample provider rather than from assay-based typing. The dataset comprised deeply sampled blood TCRbeta repertoires from subjects exposed to, actively infected with, or recovered from COVID-19. The repertoires were released in a freely available public database intended as a resource for research on the immune response to SARS-CoV-2. Sample metadata almost always included a de-identified subject ID, COVID-19 status, age in years and sex. The prospective study material was composed of cDNA or gDNA derived from T cells, B-cell-depleted T cells, or PBMCs. The samples were drawn from two sources: the first 160 participants of the ongoing ImmuneRACE study, and 1,200 or so subjects contributed by 6 global collaborators. Summary of the overall study and its limitations: How much clinical and demographic metadata was included differed by source and by participant, and the metadata was provided uncurated.

On this clone: Its antigen is still unknown. Base qualities are not recorded, but no much larger clone differs from it by a single base.

Collaborating institutions collected whole blood in K2EDTA tubes following their own protocols. Collaborator samples were shipped for TCRbeta analysis as frozen whole blood, isolated PBMCs, or DNA extracted from either sample type. The immunoSEQ Assay, a bias-controlled multiplex PCR, was used to amplify TCRbeta CDR3 regions from genomic DNA. In the authors' own workflow: Within the assay, amplification of reference gene primers was used to estimate how many nucleated cells each sample contained. To quantify the absolute abundance of each unique TCRbeta CDR3 rearrangement, sequence reads were collapsed and filtered. For each sample, productive Simpson clonality was calculated as the square root of Simpson's diversity index across productive rearrangements. In TCRdb, the immuneACCESS table is reduced to in-frame sequences with V and J assigned. These tables do not hold every clone; where another copy was compared, an unresolved V gene accounts for under half, and the others remain unexplained. From that table come the V and J calls and clone size; the DNA was used to work out D and trimming. For this sample there are approximately 65,000 clones; around 85% appear just once. Clones ranked in the top ten supply about a fifth of the sample.

V is pared back by 5 bases and J by 6 bases, with 16 bases lying between the germline termini. The CDR1 and CDR2 encoded by the germline V gene (reference sequence) are MNHNY and SVGAGI. The CDR3 starts with the cysteine, ends with the phenylalanine, and has 14 residues. The CDR3 DNA has 42 bases and is translated from base 1. The V gene is TRBV6-6 and the J gene is TRBJ1-2; matching of 5 bases hints at TRBD1 as the D gene. The sample comprised peripheral blood. The sequence was obtained from a woman at least 80 years old with active or convalescent COVID-19. In nucleotides, the sequence is TGTGCCAGCAGTCCAGGGCCCGAGGAAGATGGCTACACCTTC. This translates into CASSPGPEEDGYTF.